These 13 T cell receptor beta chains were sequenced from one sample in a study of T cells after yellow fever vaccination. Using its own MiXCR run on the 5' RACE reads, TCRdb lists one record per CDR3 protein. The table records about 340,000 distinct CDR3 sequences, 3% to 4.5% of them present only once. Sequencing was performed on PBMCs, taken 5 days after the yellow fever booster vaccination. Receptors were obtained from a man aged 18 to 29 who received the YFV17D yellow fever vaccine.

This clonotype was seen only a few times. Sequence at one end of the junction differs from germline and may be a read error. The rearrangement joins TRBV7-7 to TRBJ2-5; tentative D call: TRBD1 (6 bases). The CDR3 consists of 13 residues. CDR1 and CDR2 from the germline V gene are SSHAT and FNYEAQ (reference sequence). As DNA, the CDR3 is TGTGCTAGCAGCCACAGGACAGAAGAGACCCAGTACTTC. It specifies CASSHRTEETQYF.

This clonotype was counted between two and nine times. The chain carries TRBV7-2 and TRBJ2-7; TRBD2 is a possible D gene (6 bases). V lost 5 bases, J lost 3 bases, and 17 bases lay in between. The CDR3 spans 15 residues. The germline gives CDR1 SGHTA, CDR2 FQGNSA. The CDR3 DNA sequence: TGTGCCAGCAGCCTCCCCCCTGGGGGGTTCTACGAGCAGTACTTC. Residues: CASSLPPGGFYEQYF.

CDR3 sequence reads: CSALPRGRTYNEQFF. CDR3 sequence (DNA): TGCAGTGCGCTCCCGCGGGGGAGGACCTACAATGAGCAGTTCTTC. V is TRBV20-1 and J is TRBJ2-1, with 7 bases identical to TRBD2. The germline gives CDR1 DFQATT, CDR2 SNEGSKA (reference sequence). Trimming at V came to 6 bases and at J to 2 bases, leaving 10 bases not matched to a gene. The CDR3 is made up of 15 amino acids.

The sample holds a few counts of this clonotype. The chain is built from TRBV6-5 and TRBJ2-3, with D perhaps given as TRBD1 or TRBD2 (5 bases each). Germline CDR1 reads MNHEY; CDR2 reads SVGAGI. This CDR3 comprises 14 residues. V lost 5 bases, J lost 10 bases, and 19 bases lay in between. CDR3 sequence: CASSPRDESRPQYF. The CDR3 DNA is TGTGCCAGCAGTCCTCGGGACGAAAGTCGTCCGCAGTATTTT.

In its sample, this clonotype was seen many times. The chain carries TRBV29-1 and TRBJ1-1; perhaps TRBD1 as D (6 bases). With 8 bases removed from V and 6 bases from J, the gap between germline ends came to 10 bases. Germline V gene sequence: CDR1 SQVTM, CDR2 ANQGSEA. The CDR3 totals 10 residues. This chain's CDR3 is CSPGAPEAFF. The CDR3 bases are TGCAGCCCGGGGGCCCCTGAAGCTTTCTTT.

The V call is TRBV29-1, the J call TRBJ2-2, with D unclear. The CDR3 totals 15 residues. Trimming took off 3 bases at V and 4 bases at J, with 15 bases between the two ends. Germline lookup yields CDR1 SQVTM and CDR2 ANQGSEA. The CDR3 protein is CSVEVPEMLTGELFF. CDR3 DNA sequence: TGCAGCGTTGAGGTGCCAGAAATGCTCACCGGGGAGCTGTTTTTT.

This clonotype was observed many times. CDR3 residues: CASSKDSYEQYF. The CDR3 region has the DNA TGCGCCAGCAGCAAGGACTCTTACGAGCAGTACTTC. The V gene is TRBV5-1, the J gene TRBJ2-7; perhaps TRBD2 as D (5 bases). Between the trimmed V and J ends, which lost 4 bases and 4 bases, there was a span of 9 bases. This CDR3 comprises 12 residues. Germline CDR1 reads SGHRS; CDR2 reads YFSETQ.

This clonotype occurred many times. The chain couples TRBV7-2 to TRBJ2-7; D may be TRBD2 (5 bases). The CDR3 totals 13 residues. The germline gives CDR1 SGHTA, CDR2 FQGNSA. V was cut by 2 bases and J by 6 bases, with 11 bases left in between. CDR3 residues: CASSLMGAGEQYF. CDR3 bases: TGTGCCAGCAGCTTAATGGGTGCGGGCGAGCAGTACTTC.

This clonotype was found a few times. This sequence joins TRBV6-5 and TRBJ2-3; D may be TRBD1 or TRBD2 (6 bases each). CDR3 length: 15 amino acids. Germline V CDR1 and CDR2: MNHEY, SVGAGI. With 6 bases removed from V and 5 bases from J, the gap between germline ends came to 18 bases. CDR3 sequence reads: CASSRGPGAEDTQYF. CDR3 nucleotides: TGTGCCAGCAGCCGTGGCCCGGGGGCGGAAGATACGCAGTATTTT.

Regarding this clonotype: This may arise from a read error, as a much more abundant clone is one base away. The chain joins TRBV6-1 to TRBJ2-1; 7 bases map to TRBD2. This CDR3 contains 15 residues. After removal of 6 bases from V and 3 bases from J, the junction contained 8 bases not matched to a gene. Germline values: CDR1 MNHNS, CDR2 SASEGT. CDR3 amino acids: CASRPGRGDYNEQFF. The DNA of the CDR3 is TGTGCCAGCAGACCGGGACGGGGGGACTACAATGAGCAGTTCTTC.

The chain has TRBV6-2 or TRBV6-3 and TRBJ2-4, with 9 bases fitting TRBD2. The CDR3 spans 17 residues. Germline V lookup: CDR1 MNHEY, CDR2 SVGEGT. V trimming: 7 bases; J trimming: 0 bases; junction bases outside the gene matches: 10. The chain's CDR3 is CASTRASSGVAKNIQYF. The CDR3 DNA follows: TGTGCCAGCACCAGAGCGTCTAGCGGGGTAGCCAAAAACATTCAGTACTTC.

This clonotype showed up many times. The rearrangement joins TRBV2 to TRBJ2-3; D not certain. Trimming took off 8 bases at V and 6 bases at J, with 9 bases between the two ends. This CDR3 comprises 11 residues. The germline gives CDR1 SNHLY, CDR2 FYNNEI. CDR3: CASLYADTQYF. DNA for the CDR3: TGTGCCAGCCTCTACGCGGATACGCAGTATTTT.

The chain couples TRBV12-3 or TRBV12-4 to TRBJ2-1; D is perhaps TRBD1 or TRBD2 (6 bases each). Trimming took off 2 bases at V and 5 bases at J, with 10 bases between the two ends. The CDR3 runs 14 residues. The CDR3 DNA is TGTGCCAGCAGTTTATTAGGGGGGAACAATGAGCAGTTCTTC. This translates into CASSLLGGNNEQFF.